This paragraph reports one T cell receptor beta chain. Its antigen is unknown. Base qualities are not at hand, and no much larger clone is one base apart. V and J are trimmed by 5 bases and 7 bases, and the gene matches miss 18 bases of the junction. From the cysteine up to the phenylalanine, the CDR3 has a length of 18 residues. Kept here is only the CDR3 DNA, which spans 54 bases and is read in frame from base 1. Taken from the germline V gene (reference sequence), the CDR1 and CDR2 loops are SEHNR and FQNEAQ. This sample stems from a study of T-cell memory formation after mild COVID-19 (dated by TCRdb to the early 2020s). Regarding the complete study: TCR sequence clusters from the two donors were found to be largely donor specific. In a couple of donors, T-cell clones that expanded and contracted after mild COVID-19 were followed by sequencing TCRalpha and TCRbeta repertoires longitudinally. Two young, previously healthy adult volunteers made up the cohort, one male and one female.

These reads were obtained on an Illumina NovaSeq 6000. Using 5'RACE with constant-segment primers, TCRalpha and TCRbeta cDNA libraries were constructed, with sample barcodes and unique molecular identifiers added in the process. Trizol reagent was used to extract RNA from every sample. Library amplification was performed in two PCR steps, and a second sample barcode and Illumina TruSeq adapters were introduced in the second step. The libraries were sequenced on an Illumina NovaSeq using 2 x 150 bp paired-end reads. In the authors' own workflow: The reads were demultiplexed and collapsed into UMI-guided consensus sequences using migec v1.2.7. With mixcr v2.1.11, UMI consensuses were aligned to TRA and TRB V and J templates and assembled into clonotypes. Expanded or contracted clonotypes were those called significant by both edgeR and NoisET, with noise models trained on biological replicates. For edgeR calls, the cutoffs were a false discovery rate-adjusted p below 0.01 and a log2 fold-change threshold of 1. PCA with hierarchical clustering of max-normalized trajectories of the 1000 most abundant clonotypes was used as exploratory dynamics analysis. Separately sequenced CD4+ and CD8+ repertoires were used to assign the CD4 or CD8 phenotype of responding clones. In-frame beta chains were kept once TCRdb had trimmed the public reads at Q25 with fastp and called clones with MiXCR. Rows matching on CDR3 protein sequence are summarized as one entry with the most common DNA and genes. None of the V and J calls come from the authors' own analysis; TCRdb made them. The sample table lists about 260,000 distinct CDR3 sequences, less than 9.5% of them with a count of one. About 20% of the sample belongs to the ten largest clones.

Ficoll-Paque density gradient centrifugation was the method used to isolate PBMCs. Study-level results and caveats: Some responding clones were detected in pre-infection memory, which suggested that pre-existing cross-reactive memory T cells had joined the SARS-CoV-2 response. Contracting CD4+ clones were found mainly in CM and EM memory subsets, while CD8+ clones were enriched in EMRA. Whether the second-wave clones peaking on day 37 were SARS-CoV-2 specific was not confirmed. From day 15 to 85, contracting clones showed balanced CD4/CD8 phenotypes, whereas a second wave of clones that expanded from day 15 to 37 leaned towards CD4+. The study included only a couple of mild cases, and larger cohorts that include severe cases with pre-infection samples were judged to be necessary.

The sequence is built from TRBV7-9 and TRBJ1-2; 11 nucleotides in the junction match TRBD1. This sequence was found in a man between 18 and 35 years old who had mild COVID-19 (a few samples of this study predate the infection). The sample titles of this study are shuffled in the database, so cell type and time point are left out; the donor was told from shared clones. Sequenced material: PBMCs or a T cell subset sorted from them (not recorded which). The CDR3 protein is CASSPLYGPRTGGLGYTF. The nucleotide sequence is TGTGCCAGCAGCCCCCTTTATGGCCCCCGGACAGGGGGCCTTGGCTACACCTTC.